The rows below give T cell receptor beta chains drawn from one sample of a study of identical twins. Each CDR3 protein gets one entry after TCRdb re-called the 5' RACE reads with MiXCR. The sample holds 450,000 or so distinct CDR3 sequences; over 11% are singletons and the top ten take approximately 1%. Another study also made use of these data, one on yellow fever vaccine responses in identical twins.

Sequencing was carried out using CD4+ T cells sorted from blood. The origin of the receptors is a woman aged 18-30 years in good health. CDR3s include the opening cysteine and the closing phenylalanine or tryptophan. Each record gives: D gene, V gene, J gene, clone size, CDR3 DNA, CDR3 protein. D genes are given only for firm matches. The listing skips clone size in some rows; elsewhere it reads once, few, many or a size class.

TRBD1	TRBV5-1	TRBJ2-2	many	TGCGCCAGCAGCTTAGCGGGACAGGGGGCCGGGGAGCTGTTTTTT	CASSLAGQGAGELFF
-	TRBV28	TRBJ2-7	-	TGTGCCAGCAGTATCCCCTCCTACGAGCAGTACTTC	CASSIPSYEQYF
-	TRBV20-1	TRBJ1-1	few	TGCAGTGCTAGAGTAGGGGGGGCATCTGAAGCTTTCTTT	CSARVGGASEAFF
-	TRBV7-6	TRBJ2-3	few	TGTGCCAGCAGCTTAGGTAGACTGGCCAGCACAGATACGCAGTATTTT	CASSLGRLASTDTQYF
-	TRBV7-2	TRBJ1-1	many	TGTGCCAGCGGTCGGGGGTTGAACACTGAAGCTTTCTTT	CASGRGLNTEAFF
-	TRBV12-3/TRBV12-4	TRBJ1-2	-	TGTGCCACCCGTCCAAGGGACCCCGGCTACACCTTC	CATRPRDPGYTF
TRBD1	TRBV12-3/TRBV12-4	TRBJ1-2	-	TGTGCCAGCAGTTTATGGGCCCGGACAGGCTATGGCTACACCTTC	CASSLWARTGYGYTF
-	TRBV20-1	TRBJ2-7	few	TGCAGTGCTAGACGACAGACTACCTTCTACGAGCAGTACTTC	CSARRQTTFYEQYF
TRBD1	TRBV12-3/TRBV12-4	TRBJ1-5	many	TGTGCCAGCAGCAAGTCAGGGACAGTCAATCAGCCCCAGCATTTT	CASSKSGTVNQPQHF
-	TRBV7-2	TRBJ2-1	few	TGTGCCAGCAGCTCAATAGCCGGGACTGCGGGCCACAATGAGCAGTTCTTC	CASSSIAGTAGHNEQFF
TRBD2	TRBV12-3/TRBV12-4	TRBJ2-3	-	TGTGCCAGCAGCAAGGATAGCGGGGAGATACGAGCGACAGATACGCAGTATTTT	CASSKDSGEIRATDTQYF
-	TRBV10-3	TRBJ1-2	few	TGTGCCATCACAGAGACAGTTAACTATGGCTACACCTTC	CAITETVNYGYTF
-	TRBV28	TRBJ2-4	many	TGTGCCAGCAGGTACGGGAACATTCAGTACTTC	CASRYGNIQYF
TRBD1	TRBV7-2	TRBJ2-5	-	TGTGCCAGCACAAGGGACAGGGGGGGAGAGACCCAGTACTTC	CASTRDRGGETQYF
TRBD2	TRBV5-6	TRBJ2-4	-	TGTGCCAGCAACTCCCGGGGGGGACAAAAGAACATTCAGTACTTC	CASNSRGGQKNIQYF
TRBD1	TRBV4-3	TRBJ2-3	few	TGCGCCAGCAGCCAGAGACAGGGGCCAGATACGCAGTATTTT	CASSQRQGPDTQYF
-	TRBV7-2	TRBJ2-3	few	TGTGCCAGCAGCCTAGGCGGACGGATTACAGATACGCAGTATTTT	CASSLGGRITDTQYF
-	TRBV11-1	TRBJ2-2	few	TGTGCCAGCAGCTTACCGCTTTGGGGAGAAATGGGCACCGGGGAGCTGTTTTTT	CASSLPLWGEMGTGELFF
-	TRBV9	TRBJ2-1	-	TGTGCCAGCAGCGCTGCACCGGGGAATGAGCAGTTCTTC	CASSAAPGNEQFF
TRBD1	TRBV7-2	TRBJ2-5	-	TGTGCCAGCAGCAACGACAGGGGACAAGAGACCCAGTACTTC	CASSNDRGQETQYF
-	TRBV7-9	TRBJ2-1	-	TGTGCCAGCAGCCCCGGCTCCACCTACAATGAGCAGTTCTTC	CASSPGSTYNEQFF
-	TRBV12-3/TRBV12-4	TRBJ1-1	-	TGTGCCAGCAGTCAACTGCCCCAGGGGAGCACTGAAGCTTTCTTT	CASSQLPQGSTEAFF